Included here is one T cell receptor (beta chain) sequence, with context. The sample is drawn from a study of control samples from healthy donors and cancer patients. Here immunoSEQ multiplex PCR was the method, and the copy in TCRdb shows in-frame clones only, minus some. The sample yields fewer than 95,000 clones, 85% seen once. V was trimmed by 3 bases and J by 3 bases, leaving 3 bases between them. The length of the CDR3 is 11 residues. CDR1 is ENHRY and CDR2 is SYGVKD in the germline V gene. Specimen: blood. The clonotype was recovered from a middle-aged woman in good health. This sequence joins TRBV10-3 and TRBJ2-7, with D uncertain. The CDR3 nucleotides read TGTGCCATCAGTGACCTCTACGAGCAGTACTTC. This sequence encodes CAISDLYEQYF.